The clone carrying this T cell receptor (beta chain) turned up a few times. Its antigen remains unknown. Through a sample-barcoded 5' primer and a J-beta primer mix, a second PCR was run for about 7 to 12 cycles. Each cDNA molecule, via a template-switch adaptor with 12 random nucleotides, was tagged. TCRdb analysed the 5' RACE reads with MiXCR anew, one entry per CDR3 protein. The repertoire holds about 900,000 distinct CDR3 sequences, with under 50% as singletons. The source of the sample is a study of blood T cells in healthy people across ages. Looked up from germline, CDR1 is ENHRY and CDR2 is SYGVKD. The CDR3 loop spans 14 amino acids. Between the trimmed V and J ends, which lost 6 bases and 3 bases, there was a span of 9 bases. General study points: Diversity of TCR beta per million T cells declined in a roughly linear way with age.

This receptor was taken from a man aged 25 to 40 in good health. The chain joins TRBV10-3 to TRBJ1-6, with a tentative D call TRBD1 (5 bases). Input material: blood. The CDR3 DNA reads as TGTGCCATCAGGAGGACACACTATAATTCACCCCTCCACTTT. Translated: CAIRRTHYNSPLHF.